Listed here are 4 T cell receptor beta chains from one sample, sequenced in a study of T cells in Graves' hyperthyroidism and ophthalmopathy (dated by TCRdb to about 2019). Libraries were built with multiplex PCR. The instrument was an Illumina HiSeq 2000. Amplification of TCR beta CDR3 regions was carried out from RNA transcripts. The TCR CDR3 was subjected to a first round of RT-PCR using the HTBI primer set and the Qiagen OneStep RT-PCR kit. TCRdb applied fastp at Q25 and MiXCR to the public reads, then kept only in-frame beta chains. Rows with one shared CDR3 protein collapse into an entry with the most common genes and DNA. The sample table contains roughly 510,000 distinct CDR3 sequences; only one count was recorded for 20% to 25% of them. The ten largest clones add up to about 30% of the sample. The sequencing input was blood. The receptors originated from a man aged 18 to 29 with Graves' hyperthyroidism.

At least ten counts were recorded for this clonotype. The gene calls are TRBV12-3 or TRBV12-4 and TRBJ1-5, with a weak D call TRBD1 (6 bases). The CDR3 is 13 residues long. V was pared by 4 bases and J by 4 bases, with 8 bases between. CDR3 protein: CASSWGLNQPQHF. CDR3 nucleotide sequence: TGTGCCAGCAGTTGGGGGCTTAATCAGCCCCAGCATTTT.

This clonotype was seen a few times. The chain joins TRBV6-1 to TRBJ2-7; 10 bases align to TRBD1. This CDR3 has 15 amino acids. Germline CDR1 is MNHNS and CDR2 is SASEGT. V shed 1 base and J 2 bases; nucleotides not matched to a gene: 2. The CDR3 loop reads CASSEGDRGAYEQYF. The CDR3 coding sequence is TGTGCCAGCAGTGAAGGGGACAGGGGAGCCTACGAGCAGTACTTC.

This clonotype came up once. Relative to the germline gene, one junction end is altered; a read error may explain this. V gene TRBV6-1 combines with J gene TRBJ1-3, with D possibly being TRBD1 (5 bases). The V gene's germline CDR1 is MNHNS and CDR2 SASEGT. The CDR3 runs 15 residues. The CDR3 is CVSSLRRTNGNTIYF. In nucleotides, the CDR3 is TGTGTCAGCAGTCTTAGACGGACAAATGGAAACACCATATATTTT.

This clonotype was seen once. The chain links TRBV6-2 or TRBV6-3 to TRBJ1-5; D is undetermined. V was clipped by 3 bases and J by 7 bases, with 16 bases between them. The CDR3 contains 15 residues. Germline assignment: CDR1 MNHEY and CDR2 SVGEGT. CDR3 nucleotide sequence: TGTGCCAGCAGTTATCAGGCAGGATACGGGCAGCCCCAGCATTTT. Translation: CASSYQAGYGQPQHF.